Listed here are 3 T cell receptor beta chains from one sample, sequenced in a study of OX40 agonist ivuxolimab in advanced cancers. Generated by immunoSEQ multiplex PCR, the TCRdb table keeps only in-frame clones and is missing some. The sample yields 100,000 or so clones, about nine tenths seen once. The material was CD4+ or CD8+ T cells sorted from blood, obtained in a trial of the OX40 agonist ivuxolimab. The receptor set was obtained from an adult with an advanced solid tumor such as melanoma, head and neck, liver or kidney cancer.

The chain carries TRBV28 and TRBJ1-5, with TRBD1 identical over 7 bases. The V and J ends lost 3 bases and 6 bases, in that order; junction bases with no gene match: 8. Germline CDR1 reads MDHEN; CDR2 reads SYDVKM. There are 15 residues in the CDR3. In nucleotides, the CDR3 is TGTGCCAGCAGTTTCCCCACAGGGGTAGGTCAGCCCCAGCATTTT. This sequence encodes CASSFPTGVGQPQHF.

This clone was observed a single time. The chain employs TRBV30 and TRBJ2-3; maybe TRBD2 (5 bases). With 0 bases removed from V and 2 bases from J, the gap between germline ends came to 12 bases. The length of the CDR3 is 15 residues. The germline V gene has CDR1 GTSNPN and CDR2 SVGIG (reference sequence). The CDR3 here is CAWSVTSSITDTQYF. In DNA form, the CDR3 reads TGTGCCTGGAGTGTAACATCTAGCATCACAGATACGCAGTATTTT.

The chain is built from TRBV28 and TRBJ1-4, with D uncertain. Germline CDR1 MDHEN, CDR2 SYDVKM. The CDR3 length is 13 residues. V was shortened by 3 bases and J by 10 bases, with 12 bases between the two germline ends. CDR3 residues: CASSFSEPGKLFF. The CDR3 DNA follows: TGTGCCAGCAGTTTTAGCGAGCCAGGAAAACTGTTTTTT.